This entry describes one TCR beta chain. A much larger clone differs by one base, so this may be a read error. CDR1 is LNHDA, CDR2 SQIVND, per germline (reference sequence). The CDR3 spans 18 residues. This sample is part of a study of T cells in Graves' hyperthyroidism and ophthalmopathy. Authors of the study amplified TCR beta CDR3 regions from RNA transcripts. RT-PCR in the first round (using the HTBI primer set) targeted the TCR CDR3. One entry per CDR3 protein, called by TCRdb with MiXCR from the multiplex PCR reads. This table has some 770,000 distinct CDR3 sequences, about a sixth appearing once.

The receptor's source is a man between 18 and 29 years old with Graves' hyperthyroidism. The chain carries TRBV19 and TRBJ2-6; 7 bases agree with TRBD1. Sequences were obtained from blood. The CDR3 DNA follows: TGTGCCAGTAGTAGTCGTGCAGGGGGATACTCTGCGGCCAACGTCCTGACTTTC. It translates to CASSSRAGGYSAANVLTF.